The 5 T cell receptor beta chains in this list originate from one sample, sequenced in a study of cytomegalovirus exposure and HLA in healthy donors. The PCR was carried out with 60 Vbeta primers and 13 Jbeta primers. TCRdb's table, derived via immunoSEQ multiplex PCR, lists solely in-frame clones and lacks some. The table shows 160,000 or so clones, with about 80% occurring only once. Source material: PBMCs. The source is a young man in good health and CMV-seronegative.

This clone appeared once. The chain links TRBV18 to TRBJ2-7; D unresolved. V was pared by 2 bases and J by 2 bases, with 7 bases between. CDR3 size: 13 residues. Germline assignment: CDR1 KGHSH and CDR2 LQKENI. The CDR3 DNA sequence: TGTGCCAGCTCACCATCCTCAGCCTACGAGCAGTACTTC. The encoded protein is CASSPSSAYEQYF.

The rearrangement joins TRBV6-5 to TRBJ2-5, with 7 bases matching TRBD1. V lost 6 bases to trimming and J lost 4 bases; unmatched junction nucleotides: 8. The CDR3 is 14 amino acids. Germline V lookup: CDR1 MNHEY, CDR2 SVGAGI. CDR3 DNA: TGTGCCAGCAGCGGGACAGCGGACCCAGAGACCCAGTACTTC. Translation: CASSGTADPETQYF.

The chain employs TRBV27 and TRBJ1-1; D call uncertain. The ends were cut back, 3 bases at V and 6 bases at J, with 14 bases in the middle. The CDR3 is 14 residues long. Per the germline V gene, CDR1 is MNHEY and CDR2 is SMNVEV (reference sequence). The CDR3 is CASSFGRTGAEAFF. As DNA, the CDR3 is TGTGCCAGCAGTTTCGGCCGAACCGGGGCTGAAGCTTTCTTT.

J is TRBJ1-2 and V is TRBV28; TRBD1 might be the D (5 bases). Germline CDR1 is MDHEN and CDR2 is SYDVKM. The CDR3 covers 12 residues. The V and J ends lost 3 bases and 6 bases respectively, with 8 bases between them. The CDR3 region has the DNA TGTGCCAGCAGTTTTTCGGACAATGGCTACACCTTC. Protein: CASSFSDNGYTF.

This sequence joins TRBV6-5 and TRBJ2-7, with unresolved D. The germline V gene has CDR1 MNHEY and CDR2 SVGAGI. Trimming shortened V by 2 bases and J by 0 bases, and 11 bases separated the two germline ends. This CDR3 is 15 amino acids long. The CDR3 region is CASSYARGSSYEQYF. CDR3 in DNA: TGTGCCAGCAGTTACGCGCGCGGAAGCTCCTACGAGCAGTACTTC.